The TCR beta chain described here comes from a study of Ad26.COV2.S vaccination and SARS-CoV-2 variants. Study as a whole: Recipients of Ad26.COV2.S got it intramuscularly, once or twice 56 days apart.

Treatment indicated: roughly 18 received Ad26.COV2.S at low or high dose, single or two shots; 5 received placebo; per-sample allocation not given. Day 63 after the first vaccine or placebo injection was the time point for sampling. An adult aged 18-55 years in Boston served as the donor. The repertoire was sequenced with immunoSEQ multiplex PCR; TCRdb's copy has only in-frame clones and lacks some. The data hold fewer than 900,000 clones, with about 90% observed a single time. V lost 8 bases to trimming and J lost 4 bases, with 21 bases between them. Germline V gene sequence: CDR1 LNHDA, CDR2 SQIVND (reference sequence). This CDR3 has 16 residues.

The rearrangement links TRBV19 to TRBJ1-5, with D maybe TRBD1 (5 bases). This clonotype originated in a person aged 18-60 years who received the Ad26.COV2.S COVID-19 vaccine or a placebo. This specimen was peripheral blood, taken in a trial of Ad26.COV2.S vaccine versus placebo. CDR3 loop: CASAKYGWGDNQPQHF. The CDR3 nucleotides read TGTGCCAGTGCTAAATACGGGTGGGGGGATAATCAGCCCCAGCATTTT.